A selection of T cell receptor beta chains follows, all from one sample in a study of T-cell memory formation after mild COVID-19. TCRdb passed the 5' RACE reads through MiXCR, listing each CDR3 protein once. The data show hundreds of thousands of distinct CDR3 sequences, with 18% seen just once and approximately 13% held by the top ten. The sample taken for sequencing was PBMCs or a T cell subset sorted from them (not recorded which). Source of these receptors: an adult woman who had mild COVID-19 (a few samples of this study predate the infection). Cell type and time point are not known. The CDR3 runs from the conserved cysteine through the conserved F or W. The D gene is left open where the match is weak. A row's size may be missing; if present it is once, few, many or a size class.

TRBJ1-5,NA,TRBV28,many,CASRSSGARGHF,TGTGCCAGCAGGTCATCAGGCGCGCGGGGCCATTTT
TRBJ2-6,TRBD1,TRBV28,NA,CASSGQALSGANVLTF,TGTGCCAGCAGTGGACAGGCCCTCTCTGGGGCCAACGTCCTGACTTTC
TRBJ2-3,NA,TRBV20-1,NA,CSARYHTDTQYF,TGCAGTGCTCGTTATCACACAGATACGCAGTATTTT
TRBJ2-1,TRBD2,TRBV7-9,few,CASSPREVYNEQFF,TGTGCCAGCAGCCCTCGGGAGGTCTACAATGAGCAGTTCTTC
TRBJ2-7,NA,TRBV12-3/TRBV12-4,few,CASSSGTFYEQYF,TGTGCCAGCAGTTCTGGGACTTTTTACGAGCAGTACTTC
TRBJ2-7,NA,TRBV20-1,NA,CSASHRAINEQYF,TGCAGTGCTAGTCACAGGGCGATCAACGAGCAGTACTTC
TRBJ1-1,NA,TRBV9,few,CASSVDPKGFNTEAFF,TGTGCCAGCAGCGTAGATCCGAAAGGCTTTAACACTGAAGCTTTCTTT
TRBJ2-7,NA,TRBV11-2,NA,CASSSPGLPTRTEQYF,TGTGCCAGCAGCTCCCCGGGACTCCCCACCAGAACGGAGCAGTACTTC
TRBJ1-1,NA,TRBV6-5,NA,CASSHHLNTEAFF,TGTGCCAGCAGTCACCACTTGAACACTGAAGCTTTCTTT
TRBJ2-2,TRBD2,TRBV7-9,few,CASSLAGTSNTGELFF,TGTGCCAGCAGCTTAGCCGGGACTAGCAACACCGGGGAGCTGTTTTTT
TRBJ2-7,TRBD2,TRBV7-9,many,CASSPPLAGVGYEQYF,TGTGCCAGCAGCCCCCCACTAGCGGGAGTAGGCTACGAGCAGTACTTC
TRBJ2-3,NA,TRBV9,few,CASSVGGSKSDTQYF,TGTGCCAGCAGCGTAGGCGGTTCGAAATCAGATACGCAGTATTTT
TRBJ2-2,TRBD2,TRBV12-3/TRBV12-4,NA,CASSPGTSGGSVNTGELFF,TGTGCCAGCAGTCCCGGGACTAGCGGGGGGTCGGTGAACACCGGGGAGCTGTTTTTT
TRBJ2-1,TRBD1,TRBV20-1,NA,CSTGTGGYNEQFF,TGCAGCACCGGGACAGGGGGGTACAATGAGCAGTTCTTC
TRBJ1-1,NA,TRBV20-1,NA,CSARPTLNTEAFF,TGCAGTGCTAGACCGACACTGAACACTGAAGCTTTCTTT
TRBJ2-1,TRBD2,TRBV25-1,NA,CASSESGLGLGFLNEQFF,TGTGCCAGCAGTGAATCAGGCCTGGGACTAGGTTTTCTCAATGAGCAGTTCTTC
TRBJ2-5,NA,TRBV4-2,NA,CASSQDPGAQETQYF,TGTGCCAGCAGCCAAGACCCAGGGGCCCAAGAGACCCAGTACTTC
TRBJ2-5,NA,TRBV19,NA,CASSIGLRETQYF,TGTGCCAGTAGTATAGGGCTCCGAGAGACCCAGTACTTC
TRBJ2-3,TRBD2,TRBV11-2,few,CASSLLRGVRDTQYF,TGTGCCAGCAGCTTACTCCGGGGGGTGAGAGATACGCAGTATTTT
TRBJ1-4,NA,TRBV4-3,few,CASSQDNTDRAATNEKLFF,TGCGCCAGCAGCCAAGATAACACAGACCGAGCTGCAACTAATGAAAAACTGTTTTTT
TRBJ2-1,TRBD2,TRBV7-3,NA,CASSLTVAGAYNEQFF,TGTGCCAGCAGCTTAACTGTGGCGGGAGCCTACAATGAGCAGTTCTTC
TRBJ2-5,TRBD2,TRBV12-5,few,CASGLMQSASGGETQYF,TGTGCTAGTGGTTTGATGCAGTCCGCCTCGGGGGGAGAGACCCAGTACTTC
TRBJ2-3,TRBD2,TRBV7-2,NA,CASSLGGRRTDTQYF,TGTGCCAGCAGCTTAGGCGGGAGGAGAACAGATACGCAGTATTTT
TRBJ2-6,NA,TRBV5-1,NA,CASSLAASGANVLTF,TGCGCCAGCAGCTTGGCCGCCTCTGGGGCCAACGTCCTGACTTTC
TRBJ1-2,NA,TRBV6-5,few,CASSYSTAYSNYGYTF,TGTGCCAGCAGTTATTCGACAGCGTACTCTAACTATGGCTACACCTTC
TRBJ2-5,TRBD2,TRBV12-3/TRBV12-4,NA,CASSPAGGPETQYF,TGTGCCAGCAGTCCAGCGGGGGGGCCGGAGACCCAGTACTTC
TRBJ2-7,NA,TRBV3-1,NA,CASSHRQSSYEQYF,TGTGCCAGCAGCCACAGACAAAGCTCCTACGAGCAGTACTTC
TRBJ2-3,NA,TRBV2,NA,CASRVAAVSTDTQYF,TGTGCCAGCAGGGTAGCGGCCGTTAGCACAGATACGCAGTATTTT
TRBJ1-2,TRBD1,TRBV15,few,CATSSMGQRNPYGYTF,TGTGCCACCAGCAGTATGGGACAGAGAAATCCCTATGGCTACACCTTC
TRBJ1-1,NA,TRBV20-1,NA,CSARSENTEAFF,TGCAGTGCTAGGTCGGAGAACACTGAAGCTTTCTTT
TRBJ2-1,NA,TRBV11-1,NA,CASSLVDIRYNEQFF,TGTGCCAGCAGCTTAGTAGACATAAGGTACAATGAGCAGTTCTTC
TRBJ2-7,NA,TRBV29-1,NA,CSAGPGTLYEQYF,TGCAGCGCTGGTCCAGGGACCCTCTACGAGCAGTACTTC
TRBJ1-2,NA,TRBV5-1,few,CASSRQGSANYGYTF,TGCGCCAGCAGCCGGCAAGGTTCGGCTAACTATGGCTACACCTTC
TRBJ2-1,TRBD2,TRBV6-6,few,CASSYPRTSGRNNEQFF,TGTGCCAGCAGTTACCCCCGAACTAGCGGGAGAAACAATGAGCAGTTCTTC
TRBJ2-7,TRBD2,TRBV7-3,few,CASSPGRDYEQYF,TGTGCCAGCAGCCCAGGGAGGGACTACGAGCAGTACTTC
TRBJ2-1,NA,TRBV10-3,NA,CAISESGLRGEQFF,TGTGCCATCAGTGAGTCGGGTTTGAGGGGTGAGCAGTTCTTC
TRBJ2-3,NA,TRBV27,few,CASSPRTASTQYF,TGTGCCAGCAGTCCAAGGACCGCCTCTACGCAGTATTTT
TRBJ1-2,NA,TRBV4-3,few,CASSPLGAEDGYTF,TGCGCCAGCAGCCCCCTCGGGGCAGAGGATGGCTACACCTTC
TRBJ2-7,NA,TRBV5-1,few,CASSLELGMGEQYF,TGCGCCAGCAGCTTGGAGCTTGGGATGGGTGAGCAGTACTTC
TRBJ2-1,TRBD2,TRBV29-1,many,CSVEDSSGTSGLAEQFF,TGCAGCGTTGAAGATTCGTCGGGGACTAGCGGACTTGCGGAGCAGTTCTTC
TRBJ2-7,TRBD1,TRBV27,few,CASSLAGGNYEQYF,TGTGCCAGCAGTTTAGCAGGGGGAAACTACGAGCAGTACTTC
TRBJ1-6,NA,TRBV25-1,few,CASGENSPLHF,TGTGCCAGCGGGGAAAATTCACCCCTCCACTTT
TRBJ2-4,TRBD1,TRBV6-5,NA,CASRLDRALKNIQYF,TGTGCCAGCAGGTTGGACAGGGCCCTCAAAAACATTCAGTACTTC
TRBJ1-3,NA,TRBV7-2,NA,CASSLGRSNTIYF,TGTGCCAGCAGCTTAGGGCGGAGTAACACCATATATTTT
TRBJ1-5,TRBD1,TRBV6-4,NA,CASSGTDRGGPNQPQHF,TGTGCCAGCAGCGGCACGGACAGGGGCGGCCCCAATCAGCCCCAGCATTTT
TRBJ1-1,NA,TRBV20-1,NA,CSARDPRGDTEAFF,TGCAGTGCTAGAGATCCTAGGGGGGACACTGAAGCTTTCTTT
TRBJ1-1,NA,TRBV27,NA,CASRPGVDRSTEAFF,TGTGCCAGCAGGCCTGGGGTCGACAGAAGCACTGAAGCTTTCTTT
TRBJ2-2,NA,TRBV7-8,few,CASSYRIAVGELFF,TGTGCCAGCAGTTATCGCATAGCTGTCGGGGAGCTGTTTTTT
TRBJ2-7,NA,TRBV29-1,once,CSVRIAGDEQYF,TGCAGCGTGAGGATAGCAGGTGACGAGCAGTACTTC
TRBJ2-6,NA,TRBV9,NA,CASSVPSGANVLTF,TGTGCCAGCAGCGTCCCCTCTGGGGCCAACGTCCTGACTTTC
TRBJ2-1,NA,TRBV20-1,few,CSAVQDKGNEQFF,TGCAGTGCTGTTCAAGACAAAGGGAATGAGCAGTTCTTC